These 5 T cell receptor beta chains share one sample of origin, sequenced in a study of breast tumors, draining lymph nodes, adjacent tissues. Axillary draining lymph nodes of breast cancer patients supplied the node samples. TCRdb recomputed calls from the multiplex PCR reads with MiXCR, one row per CDR3 protein. The sample lists 130,000 or so distinct CDR3 sequences, around 20% occurring once. What was sequenced was axillary lymph node tissue. These receptors were collected from a female donor with breast cancer. Some clones in this sample may be carry-over from other donors' samples.

This clonotype was counted at least ten times. The chain couples TRBV20-1 to TRBJ2-3; D unresolved. The CDR3 runs 13 residues. Germline V gives CDR1 DFQATT, CDR2 SNEGSKA (reference sequence). The V end was cut by 0 bases, the J end by 3 bases, with 7 bases between. The CDR3 DNA sequence: TGCAGTGCTAGAGACCCCTTAACAGATACGCAGTATTTT. This sequence encodes CSARDPLTDTQYF.

This clonotype was detected only a few times. A read error is possible here, since a much larger clone lies one base away. The V call is TRBV12-3 or TRBV12-4, the J call TRBJ2-3, with D perhaps TRBD2 (5 bases). This CDR3 spans 15 amino acids. The CDR3 here is CASSFVGSTTDTRYF. The CDR3 bases are TGTGCCAGCAGTTTTGTGGGGAGTACAACAGATACGCGGTATTTT.

The V gene is TRBV19, the J gene TRBJ2-1; the match to TRBD1 covers 10 bases. Germline lookup yields CDR1 LNHDA and CDR2 SQIVND (reference sequence). This CDR3 has 15 amino acids. With 11 bases clipped from V and 5 bases from J, the junction kept 12 bases outside the gene matches. The CDR3, as DNA: TGTGCCGGTAAACCCCCGGGACAGGGGAACAATGAGCAGTTCTTC. It yields the protein CAGKPPGQGNNEQFF.

With respect to this clonotype: A read error may account for a junction end that differs from germline. The chain combines TRBV10-1 with TRBJ2-5; D gene unclear. Germline values: CDR1 WNHNN, CDR2 SYGVQD (reference sequence). The CDR3 contains 20 residues. CDR3 protein: CASSESNVSLGAGYQEAQYF. CDR3 nucleotides: TGCGCCAGCAGTGAGTCGAATGTCTCATTGGGCGCCGGCTACCAAGAGGCCCAATACTTC.

The chain couples TRBV5-8 to TRBJ2-6; 7 bases map to TRBD1. The CDR3 consists of 15 residues. Looked up from germline, CDR1 is SGHTS and CDR2 is YDEGEE. V dropped 4 bases and J dropped 12; count of bases not matched to a gene: 13. The CDR3 bases are TGTGCCAGCAGCCCATCCAGACAGGGAACGTCCGTCCTGACTTTC. Translated: CASSPSRQGTSVLTF. The full variable domain, completed using reference TRBV5-8 and TRBJ2-6, is EAGVTQSPTHLIKTRGQQATLRCSPISGHTSVYWYQQALGLGLQFLLWYDEGEERNRGNFPPRFSGRQFPNYSSELNVNALELEDSALYLCASSPSRQGTSVLTFGAGSRLTVL.